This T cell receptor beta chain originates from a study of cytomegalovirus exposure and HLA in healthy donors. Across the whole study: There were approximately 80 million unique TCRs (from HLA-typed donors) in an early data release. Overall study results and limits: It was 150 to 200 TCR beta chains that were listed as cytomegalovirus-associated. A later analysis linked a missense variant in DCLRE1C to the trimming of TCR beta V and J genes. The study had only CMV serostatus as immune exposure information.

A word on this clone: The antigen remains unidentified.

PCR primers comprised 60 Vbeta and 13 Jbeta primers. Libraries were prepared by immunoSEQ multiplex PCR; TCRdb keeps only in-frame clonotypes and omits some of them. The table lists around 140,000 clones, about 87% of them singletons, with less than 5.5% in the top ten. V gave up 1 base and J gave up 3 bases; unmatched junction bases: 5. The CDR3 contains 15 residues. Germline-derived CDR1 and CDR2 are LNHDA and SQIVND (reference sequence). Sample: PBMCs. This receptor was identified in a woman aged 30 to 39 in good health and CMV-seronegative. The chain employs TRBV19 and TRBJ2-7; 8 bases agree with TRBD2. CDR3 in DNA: TGTGCCAGTAGTATAGCAACGGGAGGGGACTACGAGCAGTACTTC. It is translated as CASSIATGGDYEQYF.